This T cell receptor beta chain stems from a study of blood T cell repertoires in COVID-19. In the study overall: Collection of acute and convalescent COVID-19 samples took place in the United States, Italy and Spain. T cells, B-cell-depleted T cells, or PBMCs supplied cDNA or gDNA.

Original handling: Reference gene primer amplification in the assay estimated nucleated cell counts. Generated by immunoSEQ multiplex PCR, the TCRdb table keeps only in-frame clones and is missing some. D and trimming were read from the DNA, whereas the V and J calls and clone size are those reported in that table. This sample has about 270,000 clones, with more than 85% found just once. During active infection, Seattle patients enrolled and were then monitored through disease. CDR3 size: 13 residues. V was clipped by 8 bases and J by 0 bases, with 10 bases between them. Germline CDR1 SEHNR, CDR2 FQNEAQ (reference sequence).

This clonotype was sampled from a person aged 18 to 35 with COVID-19, enrolled during active disease. Specimen: peripheral blood. The chain carries TRBV7-9 and TRBJ1-2; no reliable D call. This chain's CDR3 is CASGTASNYGYTF. The CDR3, as DNA: TGTGCCAGCGGAACAGCCTCTAACTATGGCTACACCTTC.